This T cell receptor beta chain was profiled in a study of blood T cell dynamics during melanoma immunotherapy. Profiled with immunoSEQ multiplex PCR; TCRdb holds only in-frame clones, not every one. Of more than 10,000 clones detected, 90% to 95% appear once; the ten largest clones hold roughly 0.19%. Time point indicated: week 3, after first cycle of checkpoint inhibitor. Blood was drawn before treatment and at week 3 after checkpoint blockade. At 12 weeks after first infusion, RECIST 1.1 defined response for most patients. Patients with prior systemic cancer treatment, concomitant immunosuppressants, or other active malignancies were excluded. Per germline, CDR1 MNHEY and CDR2 SMNVEV (reference sequence). This CDR3 is 15 amino acids long. With V trimmed by 4 bases and J by 5 bases, 8 bases remained unmatched.

The receptor's source is a human donor with melanoma. The specimen comprised effector memory CD8+ T cells from blood, sampled from a patient treated with checkpoint blockade. The V and J genes are TRBV27 and TRBJ2-1, with 7 bases fitting TRBD1. DNA of the CDR3: TGTGCCAGCAGTTCTCCCAGCAGGGGGAACAATGAGCAGTTCTTC. Residues: CASSSPSRGNNEQFF.